Presented here are 7 T cell receptor beta chains from one specimen sequenced in a study of blood T cell repertoires in COVID-19. Libraries were prepared by immunoSEQ multiplex PCR; TCRdb keeps only in-frame clonotypes and omits some of them. The table includes 95,000 to 110,000 clones, approximately 80% detected once. The sequenced material came from peripheral blood. The receptors derive from a human donor in a cohort sampled during active or convalescent COVID-19.

The V gene is TRBV9, the J gene TRBJ2-2; D unclear. The V gene's germline CDR1 is SGDLS and CDR2 YYNGEE. The CDR3 covers 14 residues. Deletions cut 0 bases from V and 8 bases from J, with 11 bases between. CDR3 nucleotide sequence: TGTGCCAGCAGCGTAGGCCCGGCGGTGGGGGAGCTGTTTTTT. As protein: CASSVGPAVGELFF.

This clone was recorded at least ten times. This rearrangement joins TRBV28 to TRBJ1-3; D not certain. Trimming removed 5 bases at V and 0 bases at J, with 8 bases between. Germline lookup yields CDR1 MDHEN and CDR2 SYDVKM. This CDR3 comprises 14 residues. CDR3 region: CASSRQDSGNTIYF. CDR3 coding DNA: TGTGCCAGCAGTCGACAAGACTCTGGAAACACCATATATTTT. The full variable domain, its missing parts supplied by reference TRBV28 and TRBJ1-3, is DVKVTQSSRYLVKRTGEKVFLECVQDMDHENMFWYRQDPGLGLRLIYFSYDVKMKEKGDIPEGYSVSREKKERFSLILESASTNQTSMYLCASSRQDSGNTIYFGEGSWLTVV.

The chain joins TRBV5-4 to TRBJ1-4; D is undetermined. The germline V and J ends were trimmed by 2 bases and 3 bases, with 8 bases remaining between them. The CDR3 runs 14 residues. The germline CDR1 and CDR2 sequences are SGHNT and YYREEE (reference sequence). CDR3 protein: CASSLDAANEKLFF. The CDR3 bases are TGTGCCAGCAGCTTAGACGCGGCTAATGAAAAACTGTTTTTT.

V gene TRBV5-1 combines with J gene TRBJ2-2; 10 positions match TRBD1. J was trimmed by 5 bases and V by 4 bases; bases with no gene match: 8. CDR3 length: 16 residues. CDR1 is SGHRS and CDR2 is YFSETQ in the germline V gene. The CDR3 DNA reads TGCGCCAGCAGCGGGTACGGGACAGGGGAAACCGGGGAGCTGTTTTTT. Translated: CASSGYGTGETGELFF.

CDR3 bases: TGCGCCAGCAGCCGGGACAGGGGGTACAATGAGCAGTTCTTC. Its protein is CASSRDRGYNEQFF. The rearrangement joins TRBV5-1 to TRBJ2-1; 11 bases are shared with TRBD1. The CDR3 consists of 14 residues. Germline V CDR1 and CDR2: SGHRS, YFSETQ. Unmatched junction bases numbered 1, after V lost 4 bases and J lost 4 bases.

The chain is built from TRBV5-1 and TRBJ1-1, with D perhaps matching TRBD1 (6 bases). The CDR3 runs to 16 residues. Trimming shortened V by 2 bases and J by 3 bases, and 17 bases separated the two germline ends. Germline V gene lookup returns CDR1 SGHRS and CDR2 YFSETQ. CDR3 protein: CASSLQGGFPDTEAFF. CDR3 coding DNA: TGCGCCAGCAGCTTACAGGGTGGATTTCCGGACACTGAAGCTTTCTTT.

The chain carries TRBV19 and TRBJ1-4, with 9 positions matching TRBD1. With 3 bases clipped from V and 5 bases from J, the junction kept 4 bases outside the gene matches. The CDR3 extends over 15 amino acids. Germline lookup yields CDR1 LNHDA and CDR2 SQIVND (reference sequence). CDR3 protein: CASSIPGTGNEKLFF. As DNA, the CDR3 is TGTGCCAGTAGTATCCCTGGGACAGGGAATGAAAAACTGTTTTTT.